What follows describes a single TCR beta chain. Its antigen remains unknown. Regarding treatment: approximately 10-day PBMC culture with coronavirus spike peptide pools or control peptides (ViraFEST assay). The authors swapped half the medium for fresh IL-2 medium on days 3 and 7. The assay that was used to sequence DNA from cultured CD4+ T cells was the Oncomine TCR Beta short-read assay. TCRdb independently ran MiXCR on the PCR reads; one entry per CDR3 protein. The repertoire includes over 9,000 distinct CDR3 sequences, about 28% of them detected once, and 9.5% to 15% sits in the top ten. The CDR3 runs 13 residues. Germline CDR1 reads SGHAT; CDR2 reads FQNNGV. Trimming removed 5 bases from V and 5 bases from J; junction bases left unmatched: 2. The data were obtained in a study of vaccination and CD4 T cells after COVID-19. Study-wide results and limits: 304 of 307 vaccine-specific clones from convalescent patients were spike mono-reactive.

The sequence was collected from a human donor who had recovered from COVID-19. V is TRBV11-2 and J is TRBJ1-5; 8 bases map to TRBD1. The sequenced sample was CD4+ T cells from blood, cultured in vitro, obtained after SARS-CoV-2 vaccination. Written as DNA, the CDR3 is TGTGCCAGCAGCGCGGACAGGGATCAGCCCCAGCATTTT. This gives the protein CASSADRDQPQHF. Looking up the rest from reference TRBV11-2 and TRBJ1-5 gives the full variable domain: EAGVAQSPRYKIIEKRQSVAFWCNPISGHATLYWYQQILGQGPKLLIQFQNNGVVDDSQLPKDRFSAERLKGVDSTLKIQPAKLEDSAVYLCASSADRDQPQHFGDGTRLSIL.